The 13 T cell receptor beta chains given below trace back to one sample, sequenced in a study of cytomegalovirus exposure and HLA in healthy donors (dated by TCRdb to about 2017). The method was the immunoSEQ multiplex PCR assay. A mixture of 60 forward primers for TCR Vbeta segments and 13 reverse primers for TCR Jbeta segments was used in the multiplex PCR. The clones in this table, taken by TCRdb from immuneACCESS, are in-frame only. Not every clone is retained; where verified, under half of the shortfall comes from an unresolved V gene, and the cause of the rest is unknown. The table for this sample lists about 190,000 clones; roughly 80% of them were counted only once. The top ten clonotypes cover roughly 3.2% of the sample. The sequencing sample was made of PBMCs. The receptors derive from a man aged 35-49 years in good health and CMV-seropositive.

This clone was seen a handful of times. The chain uses TRBV9 and TRBJ2-1; 7 nucleotides align to TRBD1. The J segment lost 5 bases and the V segment lost 4 bases, leaving 6 bases of the junction unmatched. The CDR3 has 14 residues. Germline-derived CDR1 and CDR2 are SGDLS and YYNGEE. The CDR3 nucleotides are TGTGCCAGCAGCCGAGGGGGCAGAAACAATGAGCAGTTCTTC. Protein: CASSRGGRNNEQFF.

CDR3 in amino acids: CASIRQGAPHEQYF. In DNA, the CDR3 is TGTGCCAGCATCCGGCAGGGGGCGCCCCACGAGCAGTACTTC. V and J are TRBV12-1 and TRBJ2-7; the table's D gene call, TRBD1, was not cross checked with the DNA. TRBV12-1 is given as a pseudogene. This CDR3 has 14 residues.

V usage is TRBV25-1 and J usage is TRBJ2-5; TRBD1 is a possible D gene (5 bases). This CDR3 is 14 amino acids long. The V gene's germline CDR1 is MGHDK and CDR2 SYGVNS. V gave up 1 base and J gave up 5 bases, with 11 bases separating them. The CDR3 protein is CASSESGPGETQYF. Written as DNA, the CDR3 is TGTGCCAGCAGTGAATCGGGCCCAGGGGAGACCCAGTACTTC.

The gene calls are TRBV6-1 and TRBJ2-4, with a weak D call TRBD1 (5 bases). Trimming stripped 3 bases from V and 1 base from J, with 10 bases between. This CDR3 region has 15 residues. The germline V gene encodes CDR1 MNHNS and CDR2 SASEGT. CDR3 nucleotides: TGTGCCAGCAGTGATGCAGGGCGGGCCAAAAACATTCAGTACTTC. This encodes CASSDAGRAKNIQYF.

The J gene is TRBJ1-3, the V gene TRBV2, with unresolved D. CDR1 and CDR2 from the germline V gene are SNHLY and FYNNEI. The V gene lost 6 bases and the J gene lost 0 bases, with 9 bases spanning the gap. This CDR3 has 14 amino acids. The CDR3 here is CASRLTGSGNTIYF. In DNA, the CDR3 is TGTGCCAGCAGACTGACGGGCTCTGGAAACACCATATATTTT.

The chain joins TRBV18 to TRBJ2-1, with 10 bases matching TRBD1. The CDR3 contains 14 residues. From germline, CDR1 is KGHSH and CDR2 LQKENI. J lost 9 bases, V lost 0 bases, and 2 bases had no gene match. The CDR3 region is CASSPPGQGTEQFF. The CDR3 coding sequence is TGTGCCAGCTCACCACCGGGACAGGGGACTGAGCAGTTCTTC.

The chain joins TRBV6-1 to TRBJ2-3, with D possibly TRBD2 on 5 matching bases. V was clipped by 8 bases and J by 1 base, with 16 bases between them. Germline CDR1 is MNHNS and CDR2 is SASEGT. This CDR3 spans 15 amino acids. The CDR3 sequence: CASADGGPRTDTQYF. The CDR3 DNA sequence: TGTGCCAGCGCCGATGGAGGCCCTCGCACAGATACGCAGTATTTT.

This sequence joins TRBV19 and TRBJ1-1; D call uncertain. Germline V CDR1 and CDR2: LNHDA, SQIVND (reference sequence). This CDR3 spans 12 amino acids. Between the trimmed V and J ends, which lost 8 bases and 2 bases, there was a span of 9 bases. The CDR3 nucleotides read TGTGCCAGTGGGCTCCATAACACTGAAGCTTTCTTT. Translating gives CASGLHNTEAFF.

V gene TRBV4-3 combines with J gene TRBJ2-2, with a tentative D call TRBD2 (6 bases). V was pared by 0 bases and J by 8 bases, with 13 bases between. The CDR3 is made up of 15 amino acids. Germline values: CDR1 LGHNA, CDR2 YSLEER. In DNA form, the CDR3 reads TGCGCCAGCAGCCAAGACACTAGCTGGGTTGGGGAGCTGTTTTTT. This codes for CASSQDTSWVGELFF.

The chain uses TRBV10-3 and TRBJ2-1, with 7 bases lining up with TRBD2. The CDR3 is made up of 15 amino acids. Germline trimming cut 11 bases from V and 4 bases from J; bases unmatched to any gene: 14. The germline gives CDR1 ENHRY, CDR2 SYGVKD. The CDR3 DNA reads as TGTGCCGTCCAGTCCGGTCTAGCGGTTTACAATGAGCAGTTCTTC. Amino acids: CAVQSGLAVYNEQFF.

Only a few counts were recorded for this clone. The genes are TRBV2 and TRBJ1-6; a possible D gene is TRBD1 (6 bases). Per germline, CDR1 SNHLY and CDR2 FYNNEI. This CDR3 is built from 16 residues. CDR3 sequence (DNA): TGTGCTGGACGGACCTGGAGGGGGGGATCTAATTCACCCCTCCACTTT. This encodes CAGRTWRGGSNSPLHF. Variable domain in full (rest from reference TRBV2 and TRBJ1-6): EPEVTQTPSHQVTQMGQEVILRCVPISNHLYFYWYRQILGQKVEFLVSFYNNEISEKSEIFDDQFSVERPDGSNFTLKIRSTKLEDSAMYFCAGRTWRGGSNSPLHFGNGTRLTVT.

This clone came up once. The rearrangement links TRBV7-9 to TRBJ2-3; 10 bases are a match to TRBD2. This CDR3 is built from 16 residues. Unmatched junction bases numbered 7, after V lost 5 bases and J lost 2 bases. CDR1 is SEHNR and CDR2 is FQNEAQ in the germline V gene (reference sequence). In nucleotides, the CDR3 is TGTGCCAGCAGCCCTCTAGCGGGGGAGATCACAGATACGCAGTATTTT. Translated: CASSPLAGEITDTQYF.

The V gene is TRBV27, the J gene TRBJ2-7; D might be TRBD1 (6 bases). The germline V and J ends were trimmed by 2 bases and 3 bases, with 8 bases remaining between them. The CDR3 is 13 amino acids. Germline CDR1 reads MNHEY; CDR2 reads SMNVEV (reference sequence). In nucleotides, the CDR3 is TGTGCCAGCAGTTTAGTACAGGGCTACGAGCAGTACTTC. This encodes CASSLVQGYEQYF.